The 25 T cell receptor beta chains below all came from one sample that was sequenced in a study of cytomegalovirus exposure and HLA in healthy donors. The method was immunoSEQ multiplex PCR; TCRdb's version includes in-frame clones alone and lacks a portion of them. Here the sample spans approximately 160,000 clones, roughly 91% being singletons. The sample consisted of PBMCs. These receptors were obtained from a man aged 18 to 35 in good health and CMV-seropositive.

In DNA, the CDR3 is TGTGCCAGCAGTTTATCCGGGGTACGGACTGAAGCTTTCTTT. Amino acids: CASSLSGVRTEAFF. The J gene is TRBJ1-1, the V gene TRBV27; the D is unclear. Germline-derived CDR1 and CDR2 are MNHEY and SMNVEV (reference sequence). The CDR3 has 14 residues. Trimming stripped 0 bases from V and 5 bases from J, with 10 bases between.

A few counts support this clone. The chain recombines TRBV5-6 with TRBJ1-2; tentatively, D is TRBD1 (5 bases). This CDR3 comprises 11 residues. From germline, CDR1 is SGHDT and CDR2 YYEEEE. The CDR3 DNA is TGTGTACGTGGCAGGGCGTATGGCTACACCTTC. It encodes CVRGRAYGYTF.

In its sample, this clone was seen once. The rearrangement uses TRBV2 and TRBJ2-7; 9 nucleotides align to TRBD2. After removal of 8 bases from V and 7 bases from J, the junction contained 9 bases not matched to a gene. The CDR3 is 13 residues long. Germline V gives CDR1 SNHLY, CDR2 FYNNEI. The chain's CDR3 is CASGDPGLAEQYF. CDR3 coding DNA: TGTGCCAGCGGAGACCCGGGACTAGCAGAGCAGTACTTC.

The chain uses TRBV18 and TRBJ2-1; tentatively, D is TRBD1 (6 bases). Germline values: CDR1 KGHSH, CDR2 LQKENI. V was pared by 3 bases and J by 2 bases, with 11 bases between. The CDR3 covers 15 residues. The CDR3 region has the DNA TGTGCCAGCTCACCGGCTCAGGGGCCCTACAATGAGCAGTTCTTC. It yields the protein CASSPAQGPYNEQFF.

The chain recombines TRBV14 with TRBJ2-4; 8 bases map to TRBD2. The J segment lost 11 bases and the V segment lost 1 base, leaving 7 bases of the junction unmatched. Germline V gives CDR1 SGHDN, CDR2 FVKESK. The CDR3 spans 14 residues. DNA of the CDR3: TGTGCCAGCAGCCAAGTTAACGGGAGGGGGGTTCAGTACTTC. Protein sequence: CASSQVNGRGVQYF.

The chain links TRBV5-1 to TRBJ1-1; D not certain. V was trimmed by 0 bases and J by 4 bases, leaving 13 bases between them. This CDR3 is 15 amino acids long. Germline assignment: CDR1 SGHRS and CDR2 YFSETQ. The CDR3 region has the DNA TGCGCCAGCAGCTTGGAAGTAGGGAGGTTCACTGAAGCTTTCTTT. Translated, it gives CASSLEVGRFTEAFF.

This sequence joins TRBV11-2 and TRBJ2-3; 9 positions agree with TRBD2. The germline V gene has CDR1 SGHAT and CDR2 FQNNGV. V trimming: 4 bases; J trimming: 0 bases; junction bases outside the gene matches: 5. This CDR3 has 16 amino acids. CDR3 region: CASSSYSGRSTDTQYF. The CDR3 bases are TGTGCCAGCAGCTCCTATAGCGGGAGAAGCACAGATACGCAGTATTTT.

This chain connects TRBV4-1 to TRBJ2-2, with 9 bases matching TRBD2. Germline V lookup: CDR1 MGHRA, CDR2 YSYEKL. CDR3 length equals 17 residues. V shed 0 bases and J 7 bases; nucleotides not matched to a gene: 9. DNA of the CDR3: TGCGCCAGCAGCCAAGATGGCGCGGGAGGGCTAGACGGGGAGCTGTTTTTT. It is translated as CASSQDGAGGLDGELFF.

The CDR3 nucleotides are TGTGCCAGCAGTTTCCAGGACAGGGGGCCCACAGATACGCAGTATTTT. This translates into CASSFQDRGPTDTQYF. The J gene is TRBJ2-3, the V gene TRBV27; 11 nucleotides align to TRBD1. After removal of 3 bases from V and 2 bases from J, the junction contained 4 bases not matched to a gene. CDR3 length equals 16 residues. In germline, CDR1 is MNHEY, CDR2 SMNVEV (reference sequence).

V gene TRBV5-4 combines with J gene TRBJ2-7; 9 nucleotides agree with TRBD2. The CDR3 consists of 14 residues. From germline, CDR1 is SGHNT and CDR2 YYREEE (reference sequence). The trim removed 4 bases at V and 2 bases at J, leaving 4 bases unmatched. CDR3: CASSPGLATYEQYF. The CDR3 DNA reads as TGTGCCAGCAGCCCAGGACTAGCGACCTACGAGCAGTACTTC.

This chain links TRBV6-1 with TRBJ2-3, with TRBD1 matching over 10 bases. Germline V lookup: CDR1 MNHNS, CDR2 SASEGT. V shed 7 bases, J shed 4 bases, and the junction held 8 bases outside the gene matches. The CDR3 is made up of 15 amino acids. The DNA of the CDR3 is TGTGCCAGCAACTCGGGACAGGGGAACGCAGATACGCAGTATTTT. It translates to CASNSGQGNADTQYF.

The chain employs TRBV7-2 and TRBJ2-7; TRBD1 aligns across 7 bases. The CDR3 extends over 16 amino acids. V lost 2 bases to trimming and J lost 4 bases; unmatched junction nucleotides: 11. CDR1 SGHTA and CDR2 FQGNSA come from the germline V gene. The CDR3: CASSLFDREERYEQYF. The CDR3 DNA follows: TGTGCCAGCAGCTTATTTGACAGGGAAGAACGGTACGAGCAGTACTTC.

CDR3 loop: CSVRRLNTGELFF. Here the CDR3 DNA reads TGCAGCGTTCGAAGACTTAACACCGGGGAGCTGTTTTTT. This chain connects TRBV29-1 to TRBJ2-2, with no clear D. From germline, CDR1 is SQVTM and CDR2 ANQGSEA. The CDR3 has 13 amino acids. Trimming took 5 bases from V and 2 from J, leaving 9 bases between them.

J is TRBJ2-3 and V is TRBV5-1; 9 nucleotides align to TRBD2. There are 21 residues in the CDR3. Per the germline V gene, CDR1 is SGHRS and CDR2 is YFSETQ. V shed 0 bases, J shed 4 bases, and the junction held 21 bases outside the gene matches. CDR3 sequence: CASSLARTKRSGGSSPDTQYF. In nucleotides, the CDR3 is TGCGCCAGCAGCTTGGCCAGAACAAAACGTAGCGGGGGTTCCTCCCCAGATACGCAGTATTTT. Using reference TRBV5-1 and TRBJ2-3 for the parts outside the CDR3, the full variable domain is KAGVTQTPRYLIKTRGQQVTLSCSPISGHRSVSWYQQTPGQGLQFLFEYFSETQRNKGNFPGRFSGRQFSNSRSEMNVSTLELGDSALYLCASSLARTKRSGGSSPDTQYFGPGTRLTVL.

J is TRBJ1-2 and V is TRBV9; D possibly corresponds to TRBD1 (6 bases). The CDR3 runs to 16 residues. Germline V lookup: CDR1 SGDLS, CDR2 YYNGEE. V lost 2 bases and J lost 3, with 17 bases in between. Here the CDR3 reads CASSVGGRGADYGYTF. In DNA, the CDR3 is TGTGCCAGCAGCGTTGGGGGCAGGGGCGCGGACTATGGCTACACCTTC.

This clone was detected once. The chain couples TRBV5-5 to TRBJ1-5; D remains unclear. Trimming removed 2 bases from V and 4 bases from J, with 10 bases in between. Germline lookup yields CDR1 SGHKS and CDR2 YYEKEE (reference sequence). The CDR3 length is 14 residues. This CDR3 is CASSFEGRNQPQHF. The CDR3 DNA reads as TGTGCCAGCAGCTTTGAGGGTAGGAATCAGCCCCAGCATTTT.

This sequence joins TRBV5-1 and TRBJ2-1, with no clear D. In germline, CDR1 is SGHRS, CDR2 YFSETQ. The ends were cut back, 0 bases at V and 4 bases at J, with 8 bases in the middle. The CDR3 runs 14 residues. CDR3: CASSLEQPYNEQFF. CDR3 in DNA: TGCGCCAGCAGCTTGGAACAGCCTTACAATGAGCAGTTCTTC. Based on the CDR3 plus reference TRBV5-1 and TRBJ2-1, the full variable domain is KAGVTQTPRYLIKTRGQQVTLSCSPISGHRSVSWYQQTPGQGLQFLFEYFSETQRNKGNFPGRFSGRQFSNSRSEMNVSTLELGDSALYLCASSLEQPYNEQFFGPGTRLTVL.

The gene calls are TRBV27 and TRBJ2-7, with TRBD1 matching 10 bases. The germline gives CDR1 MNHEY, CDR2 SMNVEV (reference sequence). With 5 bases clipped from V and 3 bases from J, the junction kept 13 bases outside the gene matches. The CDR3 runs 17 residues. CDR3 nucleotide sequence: TGTGCCAGCAGTCCCCACCGTGACAGGGGGCCGAACTACGAGCAGTACTTC. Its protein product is CASSPHRDRGPNYEQYF.

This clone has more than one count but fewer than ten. In DNA form, the CDR3 reads TGTGCCAGCAGTTTATCTAGGGGATGGCTAACCACCGGGGAGCTGTTTTTT. Its translation is CASSLSRGWLTTGELFF. The J gene is TRBJ2-2, the V gene TRBV27; D perhaps matches TRBD1 (5 bases). CDR3 length equals 17 residues. V lost 0 bases and J lost 4, with 15 bases in between. CDR1 and CDR2 from the germline V gene are MNHEY and SMNVEV (reference sequence).

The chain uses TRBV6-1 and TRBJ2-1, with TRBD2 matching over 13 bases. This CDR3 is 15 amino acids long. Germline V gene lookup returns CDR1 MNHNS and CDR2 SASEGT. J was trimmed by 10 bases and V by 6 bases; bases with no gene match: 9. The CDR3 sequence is CASRGTSGAPLEQFF. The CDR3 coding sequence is TGTGCCAGCAGGGGGACTAGCGGGGCCCCTTTGGAGCAGTTCTTC.

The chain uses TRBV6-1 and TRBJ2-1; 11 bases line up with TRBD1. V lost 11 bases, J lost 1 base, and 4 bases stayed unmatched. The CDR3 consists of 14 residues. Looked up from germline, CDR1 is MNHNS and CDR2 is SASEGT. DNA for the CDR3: TGTGCCGGGGGACAGGGGGGGTCCTACAATGAGCAGTTCTTC. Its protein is CAGGQGGSYNEQFF.

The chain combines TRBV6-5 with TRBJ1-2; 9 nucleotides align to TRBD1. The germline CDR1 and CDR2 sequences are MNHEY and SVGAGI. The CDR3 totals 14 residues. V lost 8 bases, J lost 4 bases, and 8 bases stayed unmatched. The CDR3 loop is CASRRTGEGYGYTF. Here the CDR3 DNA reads TGTGCCAGCCGAAGGACAGGGGAGGGCTATGGCTACACCTTC.

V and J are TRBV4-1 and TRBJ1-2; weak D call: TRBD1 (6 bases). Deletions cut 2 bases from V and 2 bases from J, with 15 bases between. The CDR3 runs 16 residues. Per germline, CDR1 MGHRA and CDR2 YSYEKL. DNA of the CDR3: TGCGCCAGCAGCCAAAGGACAGAGCGCCCCAACTATGGCTACACCTTC. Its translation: CASSQRTERPNYGYTF.

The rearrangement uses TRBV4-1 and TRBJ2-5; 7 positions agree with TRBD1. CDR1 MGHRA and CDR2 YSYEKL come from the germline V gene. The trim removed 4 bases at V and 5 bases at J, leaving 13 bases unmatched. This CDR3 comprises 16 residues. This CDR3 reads CASSPIADRAGETQYF. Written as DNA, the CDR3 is TGCGCCAGCAGCCCGATTGCAGACAGGGCTGGGGAGACCCAGTACTTC.

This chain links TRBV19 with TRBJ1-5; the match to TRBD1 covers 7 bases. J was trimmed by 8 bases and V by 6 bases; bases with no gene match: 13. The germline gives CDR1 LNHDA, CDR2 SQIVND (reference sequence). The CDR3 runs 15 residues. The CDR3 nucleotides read TGTGCCAGTAGCCCTATTTTACGACAGGGTGAGCCCCAGCATTTT. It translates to CASSPILRQGEPQHF.